This T cell receptor beta chain was identified in a study of graft-versus-host responses after intestinal transplantation. Study as a whole: Transplants were multivisceral, liver-intestinal, or isolated intestinal.

There are 13 residues in the CDR3. Germline lookup yields CDR1 SGHRS and CDR2 YFSETQ. After removal of 3 bases from V and 9 bases from J, the junction contained 6 bases not matched to a gene. TCRdb keeps only in-frame clones here, not all; method: immunoSEQ multiplex PCR. The sample carries 40,000 to 45,000 clones, 75% to 95% recorded once. The TCR was taken from a human patient who received an intestinal transplant, so some T cells may come from the graft donor. The sample in question was PBMCs, obtained about 330 days after intestinal transplant. The rearrangement joins TRBV5-1 to TRBJ1-5; 7 nucleotides align to TRBD1. The CDR3 DNA is TGCGCCAGCAGCTCGAGCCAGGGGGGGCCCCAGCATTTT. This encodes CASSSSQGGPQHF.